This T cell receptor beta chain comes out of a study of control samples from healthy donors and cancer patients. Only in-frame clones appear in the TCRdb table, and some are missing; sequencing was by immunoSEQ multiplex PCR. The sample includes approximately 90,000 clones, more than 75% seen only once; the top ten take roughly 2%. Trimming left V 6 bases short and J 0 bases short, with 15 bases between. The CDR3 loop spans 15 amino acids. The V gene's germline CDR1 is MNHEY and CDR2 SVGAGI. Sequenced sample: blood. The chain employs TRBV6-5 and TRBJ2-7; D is possibly TRBD1 (6 bases). The TCR sequence derives from a woman between 40 and 50 years old in good health. The CDR3 DNA reads as TGTGCCAGCAGGACAGGTACCTTTGGCTCCTACGAGCAGTACTTC. Protein product: CASRTGTFGSYEQYF.